This is a list of T cell receptor beta chains from one sample in a study of blood T cell repertoires in COVID-19. The data were produced by immunoSEQ multiplex PCR, yet TCRdb's version contains in-frame clones alone and is incomplete. The repertoire holds fewer than 350,000 clones, with roughly 88% as singletons. Sequencing input: PBMCs or T cells enriched from blood (not recorded which). These receptors all come from a woman aged 40 to 55 with acute COVID-19. The CDR3 runs from the conserved cysteine through the conserved F or W. Each record gives: V gene, clone size, CDR3 protein. Where a row states a size, it is once, few, many or the class of an expanded clone; other rows omit it.

v_gene: TRBV7-9; abundance: -; CDR3aa: CASSFGTGRGQPQHF
v_gene: TRBV7-3; abundance: -; CDR3aa: CASSWTGRSGDTQYF
v_gene: TRBV6-5; abundance: -; CDR3aa: CASRGGTGGWYEQYF
v_gene: TRBV29-1; abundance: few; CDR3aa: CSVEEQGAKTEAFF
v_gene: TRBV7-8; abundance: -; CDR3aa: CASSLAGTGGYYEQYF
v_gene: TRBV7-9; abundance: -; CDR3aa: CASSPLADTEAFF
v_gene: TRBV3-1/TRBV3-2; abundance: -; CDR3aa: CASSPRGAGPHF
v_gene: TRBV30; abundance: -; CDR3aa: CAWATGKGNTEAFF
v_gene: TRBV27; abundance: few; CDR3aa: CASSLTGGTGELFF
v_gene: TRBV15; abundance: -; CDR3aa: CATSRDGGAGSNEQFF
v_gene: TRBV19; abundance: few; CDR3aa: CASSIRRQGLGNTEAFF
v_gene: TRBV7-3; abundance: -; CDR3aa: CASSPGSVRGETQYF
v_gene: TRBV4-1; abundance: -; CDR3aa: CASSRVQGIATNEKLFF
v_gene: TRBV7-3; abundance: -; CDR3aa: CASSSGGLAFF
v_gene: TRBV6-6; abundance: -; CDR3aa: CASSPTGDGYTF
v_gene: TRBV5-6; abundance: once; CDR3aa: CASSLGTGGGSPLHF
v_gene: TRBV19; abundance: -; CDR3aa: CASSNRGGYQPQHF
v_gene: TRBV19; abundance: -; CDR3aa: CASSNYPTGLRSGNTIYF
v_gene: TRBV7-8; abundance: -; CDR3aa: CASSSPSTSAGVDIQYF
v_gene: TRBV28; abundance: -; CDR3aa: CASSLQYGYTF
v_gene: TRBV2; abundance: -; CDR3aa: CASSEARTANEKLFF
v_gene: TRBV7-9; abundance: -; CDR3aa: CASSLGGGADYSPLHF
v_gene: TRBV2; abundance: -; CDR3aa: CASSEAGASATEAFF
v_gene: TRBV27; abundance: -; CDR3aa: CASSLSGTGPYEQYF
v_gene: TRBV6-2/TRBV6-3; abundance: -; CDR3aa: CASSYSGLAGVGNEQYF
v_gene: TRBV7-7; abundance: -; CDR3aa: CASSPLAGGPYEQYF
v_gene: TRBV2; abundance: once; CDR3aa: CASRTPTGRNYGYTF
v_gene: TRBV5-1; abundance: -; CDR3aa: CASSPGSRDYEQYF
v_gene: TRBV19; abundance: -; CDR3aa: CASSINRGYEQYF
v_gene: TRBV30; abundance: -; CDR3aa: CAWSPGQGNTEAFF
v_gene: TRBV9; abundance: -; CDR3aa: CASSVAPRGNNEQFF
v_gene: TRBV3-1/TRBV3-2; abundance: -; CDR3aa: CASRSNEQFF
v_gene: TRBV19; abundance: -; CDR3aa: CASSIEGDRVQPQHF
v_gene: TRBV19; abundance: once; CDR3aa: CASSIGTGNQPQHF
v_gene: TRBV12-5; abundance: -; CDR3aa: CTSGLSGGQGFPEQFF
v_gene: TRBV6-6; abundance: -; CDR3aa: CASTVRAENEQFF